This entry features one T cell receptor beta chain sequence. Its antigen is currently unknown. Repertoires were generated with immunoSEQ multiplex PCR, while TCRdb's copy carries only in-frame clones and drops some. The sample shows roughly 120,000 clones, about nine tenths of them seen only once. This specimen belongs to a study of T cell responses to AZD1222 COVID-19 vaccine. The CDR3 is 16 residues long. Per germline, CDR1 SGHNT and CDR2 YYREEE (reference sequence). The germline V and J ends were trimmed by 2 bases and 2 bases, with 15 bases remaining between them. Whole-study findings and limits: Increased Spike-specific TCR breadth and depth were observed after two AZD1222 doses. The CD4 TCRs associated with vaccination extended across spike and predominated at 160-218 and 743-854. White British donors predominated, females outnumbered males, and clonal diversity was possibly underestimated.

The material was peripheral blood, obtained on day 0 of MenACWY control vaccination. The chain joins TRBV5-4 to TRBJ2-3; no firm D call. This receptor was taken from an adult in good health. CDR3 in amino acids: CASSFPGRSITDTQYF. Written as DNA, the CDR3 is TGTGCCAGCAGCTTCCCCGGGCGATCAATCACAGATACGCAGTATTTT.